Below are 8 T cell receptor beta chains sequenced from a single sample in a study of Ad26.COV2.S vaccination and SARS-CoV-2 variants. Sequencing was performed with immunoSEQ multiplex PCR; in TCRdb, only in-frame clones are kept and a portion is missing. The sample yields fewer than 600,000 clones, about 89% seen once. Treatment reported: over 15 received Ad26.COV2.S at low or high dose, single or two shots; a few received placebo; per-sample allocation not given. Sampling was done on day 63 after the first vaccine or placebo injection. Material: peripheral blood, obtained in a trial of Ad26.COV2.S vaccine versus placebo. These receptors were taken from a person aged 18 to 65 who received the Ad26.COV2.S COVID-19 vaccine or a placebo.

In DNA, the CDR3 is TGTGCCTGGATTCCTTTTCTGTCACATGGACGGAGCACTGAAGCTTTCTTT. Its translation is CAWIPFLSHGRSTEAFF. The chain couples TRBV30 to TRBJ1-1; D is unclear. Germline V gives CDR1 GTSNPN, CDR2 SVGIG (reference sequence). With 4 bases removed from V and 4 bases from J, the gap between germline ends came to 25 bases. This CDR3 region has 17 residues.

This clone appeared many times. The J gene is TRBJ2-1, the V gene TRBV4-3; the match to TRBD2 covers 11 bases. The ends lost 0 bases at V and 4 bases at J; junction bases unmatched: 2. Germline values: CDR1 LGHNA, CDR2 YSLEER. The CDR3 runs to 16 residues. This chain's CDR3 is CASSQDLAGGYNEQFF. The CDR3 DNA reads as TGCGCCAGCAGCCAAGATCTAGCGGGGGGTTACAATGAGCAGTTCTTC.

CDR3 coding DNA: TGTGCCAGCTTTAACCCCCCGGAGGGCTACACCTTC. It yields the protein CASFNPPEGYTF. V is TRBV5-8 and J is TRBJ1-2; D not certain. The CDR3 length is 12 residues. Germline V gene lookup returns CDR1 SGHTS and CDR2 YDEGEE. V was clipped by 7 bases and J by 8 bases, with 15 bases between them.

The J gene is TRBJ2-2, the V gene TRBV3-1 (or the pseudogene TRBV3-2), with a possible D match to TRBD1 (5 bases). The CDR3 sequence is 14 residues long. Deletions cut 2 bases from V and 5 bases from J, with 9 bases between. Germline CDR1 LGHDT, CDR2 YNNKEL (reference sequence). CDR3 amino acids: CASSQQGSTGELFF. CDR3 DNA sequence: TGTGCCAGCAGCCAACAGGGTTCTACCGGGGAGCTGTTTTTT.

The chain combines TRBV29-1 with TRBJ2-1; 8 nucleotides agree with TRBD2. The J segment lost 2 bases and the V segment lost 4 bases, leaving 4 bases of the junction unmatched. In germline, CDR1 is SQVTM, CDR2 ANQGSEA. The CDR3 is 14 residues long. CDR3: CSVARGGPYNEQFF. The CDR3 coding sequence is TGCAGCGTTGCTCGCGGGGGGCCCTACAATGAGCAGTTCTTC.

The rearrangement links TRBV30 to TRBJ2-3, with D possibly being TRBD1 (5 bases). CDR3 length equals 12 residues. The ends were cut back, 3 bases at V and 6 bases at J, with 10 bases in the middle. Germline CDR1 is GTSNPN and CDR2 is SVGIG (reference sequence). The CDR3 region has the DNA TGTGCCTGGAGCCAGGGAAGCGATACGCAGTATTTT. Its translation: CAWSQGSDTQYF.

This clone came up once. The genes are TRBV11-3 and TRBJ2-2, with D possibly called TRBD1 or TRBD2 (6 bases each). V was pared by 5 bases and J by 5 bases, with 18 bases between. The germline gives CDR1 SGHNT, CDR2 YENEEA. The CDR3 runs 16 residues. CDR3 residues: CASSPSTGGETGELFF. In DNA form, the CDR3 reads TGTGCCAGCAGCCCCTCGACAGGCGGGGAAACCGGGGAGCTGTTTTTT.

The chain's CDR3 is CASSRGTGTENSPLHF. In nucleotides, the CDR3 is TGTGCCAGCAGCAGAGGGACAGGTACGGAGAATTCACCCCTCCACTTT. The chain is built from TRBV5-4 and TRBJ1-6, with 8 bases matching TRBD1. Germline V gene data show CDR1 as SGHNT and CDR2 as YYREEE (reference sequence). The CDR3 has 16 amino acids. V trimming: 4 bases; J trimming: 7 bases; junction bases outside the gene matches: 10.